What follows are 20 T cell receptor beta chains derived from one specimen sequenced in a study of T cell responses to AZD1222 COVID-19 vaccine. The repertoire was sequenced with immunoSEQ multiplex PCR; TCRdb's copy has only in-frame clones and lacks some. The sample shows around 170,000 clones, just over 85% of them seen only once. The input for sequencing was peripheral blood, taken 28 days after the second AZD1222 dose. These receptors came from an adult who received the AZD1222 COVID-19 vaccine.

The chain recombines TRBV7-9 with TRBJ2-4; D may be TRBD2 (6 bases). The V end lost 5 bases, the J end lost 5 bases, and 16 bases lay between the germline ends. Per the germline V gene, CDR1 is SEHNR and CDR2 is FQNEAQ (reference sequence). The CDR3 has 15 residues. The CDR3 bases are TGTGCCAGCAGCCTAAGCTGGACTACTCAAAACATTCAGTACTTC. As protein: CASSLSWTTQNIQYF.

This clone was picked up a small number of times. The V and J genes are TRBV7-9 and TRBJ1-1, with D tentatively TRBD1 (6 bases). The germline V gene has CDR1 SEHNR and CDR2 FQNEAQ (reference sequence). This CDR3 spans 14 amino acids. Trimming shortened V by 5 bases and J by 5 bases, and 15 bases separated the two germline ends. This CDR3 is CASSQAGGATEAFF. CDR3 nucleotide sequence: TGTGCCAGCAGCCAGGCCGGGGGCGCAACTGAAGCTTTCTTT.

This chain uses TRBV7-3 with TRBJ1-2, with unresolved D. CDR3 size: 16 residues. V was trimmed by 5 bases and J by 8 bases, leaving 24 bases between them. Germline V gene sequence: CDR1 SGHTA, CDR2 FQGTGA. CDR3 protein: CASSQGPGPPPQGYTF. DNA for the CDR3: TGTGCCAGCAGCCAAGGGCCTGGACCTCCCCCCCAGGGCTACACCTTC.

The chain employs TRBV9 and TRBJ2-3; D not certain. Germline V gene lookup returns CDR1 SGDLS and CDR2 YYNGEE. V lost 0 bases and J lost 2, with 7 bases in between. The CDR3 covers 14 residues. The CDR3 nucleotides are TGTGCCAGCAGCGTAGAGCCAAACACAGATACGCAGTATTTT. Encoded protein: CASSVEPNTDTQYF.

The chain joins TRBV29-1 to TRBJ1-1, with D maybe TRBD1 (6 bases). Germline CDR1 and CDR2: SQVTM and ANQGSEA. The CDR3 consists of 14 residues. The V end was cut by 4 bases, the J end by 1 base, with 13 bases between. In nucleotides, the CDR3 is TGCAGCGTTGCGGGGGCCCGAGGGAACACTGAAGCTTTCTTT. This sequence encodes CSVAGARGNTEAFF.

The chain couples TRBV9 to TRBJ2-7; 8 bases are a match to TRBD1. J gave up 4 bases and V 0 bases, and 12 bases lay outside the gene matches. The CDR3 covers 17 residues. Germline CDR1 is SGDLS and CDR2 is YYNGEE. The CDR3 sequence is CASSVGVRSDREYEQYF. DNA of the CDR3: TGTGCCAGCAGCGTAGGAGTACGTTCGGACAGGGAGTACGAGCAGTACTTC. The entire variable domain, with the rest obtained from reference TRBV9 and TRBJ2-7, is as follows: DSGVTQTPKHLITATGQRVTLRCSPRSGDLSVYWYQQSLDQGLQFLIQYYNGEERAKGNILERFSAQQFPDLHSELNLSSLELGDSALYFCASSVGVRSDREYEQYFGPGTRLTVT.

This clone was counted once. The CDR3 sequence: CASSQKDRTNQPQHF. CDR3 DNA: TGTGCCAGCAGCCAAAAGGACAGGACCAATCAGCCCCAGCATTTT. This chain joins TRBV3-1 (or the pseudogene TRBV3-2) and TRBJ1-5; 7 bases match TRBD1. The junction had 4 bases not matched to a gene; V was cut back by 2 bases and J by 3 bases. CDR1 LGHDT and CDR2 YNNKEL come from the germline V gene (reference sequence). The CDR3 length is 15 residues.

The V gene is TRBV5-4, the J gene TRBJ2-7; 10 positions match TRBD1. V lost 4 bases and J lost 3; bases outside the gene matches: 7. The germline CDR1 and CDR2 sequences are SGHNT and YYREEE (reference sequence). This CDR3 is 15 amino acids long. The CDR3 bases are TGTGCCAGCAGCGGCCGGGACAGGGGAAACTACGAGCAGTACTTC. It encodes CASSGRDRGNYEQYF.

The V and J genes are TRBV4-1 and TRBJ2-7; D ambiguous. The CDR3 contains 16 residues. V was shortened by 3 bases and J by 3 bases, with 18 bases between the two germline ends. In germline, CDR1 is MGHRA, CDR2 YSYEKL. CDR3 residues: CASSQSTTFDFYEQYF. DNA of the CDR3: TGCGCCAGCAGCCAGTCTACGACCTTCGACTTCTACGAGCAGTACTTC.

The chain is built from TRBV24-1 and TRBJ2-1; 11 positions match TRBD2. The J segment lost 6 bases and the V segment lost 6 bases, leaving 3 bases of the junction unmatched. The CDR3 length is 14 residues. The germline gives CDR1 KGHDR, CDR2 SFDVKD. The CDR3 loop reads CATSSSGGTNEQFF. CDR3 DNA sequence: TGTGCCACCAGTTCTAGCGGGGGGACCAATGAGCAGTTCTTC.

This chain joins TRBV25-1 and TRBJ1-6, with unresolved D. V was clipped by 5 bases and J by 4 bases, with 6 bases between them. The CDR3 is 13 residues long. Germline V gene lookup returns CDR1 MGHDK and CDR2 SYGVNS. The CDR3 here is CASSPSYNSPLHF. The CDR3 DNA follows: TGTGCCAGCAGTCCCAGTTATAATTCACCCCTCCACTTT.

This rearrangement joins TRBV7-8 to TRBJ2-7; D is unresolved. V shed 3 bases and J shed 6 bases, with 18 bases lying between them. Germline values: CDR1 SGHVS, CDR2 FQNEAQ. The CDR3 contains 15 residues. The CDR3 protein is CASSLAERKSGEQYF. CDR3 bases: TGTGCCAGCAGCTTGGCGGAAAGGAAGTCGGGCGAGCAGTACTTC.

This chain connects TRBV19 to TRBJ1-4; 11 bases are a match to TRBD1. V was pared by 5 bases and J by 5 bases, with 4 bases of the junction left unmatched. In germline, CDR1 is LNHDA, CDR2 SQIVND (reference sequence). The CDR3 has 15 amino acids. In DNA form, the CDR3 reads TGTGCCAGTAGTGACCGGGACAGGGGGAATGAAAAACTGTTTTTT. Residues: CASSDRDRGNEKLFF.

V and J are TRBV5-6 and TRBJ2-1; TRBD1 aligns across 11 bases. Germline loops: CDR1 SGHDT, CDR2 YYEEEE. V shed 2 bases and J 4 bases; nucleotides not matched to a gene: 2. The CDR3 loop spans 15 amino acids. The CDR3 is CASSLGTGGYNEQFF. For the CDR3, the DNA is TGTGCCAGCAGCTTAGGGACAGGGGGTTACAATGAGCAGTTCTTC.

V is TRBV10-3 and J is TRBJ1-2; D gene ambiguous. The germline V and J ends were trimmed by 0 bases and 8 bases, with 4 bases remaining between them. Germline V gene data show CDR1 as ENHRY and CDR2 as SYGVKD. The CDR3 contains 11 residues. The CDR3 DNA reads as TGTGCCATCAGTGAGTCCTGGGGCTACACCTTC. It encodes CAISESWGYTF.

V usage is TRBV7-9 and J usage is TRBJ2-3; 7 nucleotides line up with TRBD2. The V and J ends lost 5 bases and 4 bases, in that order; junction bases with no gene match: 15. There are 17 residues in the CDR3. Per the germline V gene, CDR1 is SEHNR and CDR2 is FQNEAQ (reference sequence). The DNA of the CDR3 is TGTGCCAGCAGCCCTCCTGGTTCAGCGGGGAGGCCAGATACGCAGTATTTT. Translation gives CASSPPGSAGRPDTQYF.

This clone was seen just once. This chain connects TRBV6-5 to TRBJ1-2; TRBD1 matches at 8 bases. The CDR3 consists of 12 residues. Per the germline V gene, CDR1 is MNHEY and CDR2 is SVGAGI. V was pared by 7 bases and J by 8 bases, with 6 bases of the junction left unmatched. CDR3 in DNA: TGTGCCAGCACCCCAGGGGGCAGAGGCTACACCTTC. Encoded protein: CASTPGGRGYTF.

V gene TRBV24-1 combines with J gene TRBJ2-7; 11 bases agree with TRBD1. This CDR3 comprises 15 residues. The germline gives CDR1 KGHDR, CDR2 SFDVKD. Trimming removed 6 bases from V and 4 bases from J; junction bases left unmatched: 7. The CDR3 DNA reads TGTGCCACCAGTTCTTGGACAGGGGGCAAATACGAGCAGTACTTC. It codes for CATSSWTGGKYEQYF.

This chain connects TRBV27 to TRBJ1-2; 7 bases are shared with TRBD1. From germline, CDR1 is MNHEY and CDR2 SMNVEV (reference sequence). Losses at the gene ends were 5 bases for V and 6 bases for J; bases not matched to a gene: 9. The CDR3 totals 14 residues. CDR3: CASSATTGFDGYTF. In DNA form, the CDR3 reads TGTGCCAGCAGTGCGACGACAGGGTTTGATGGCTACACCTTC.

The chain uses TRBV28 and TRBJ1-2; weak D call: TRBD1 (6 bases). This CDR3 contains 11 residues. Germline V gene sequence: CDR1 MDHEN, CDR2 SYDVKM. V shed 8 bases and J shed 2 bases, with 6 bases lying between them. DNA of the CDR3: TGTGCCAGCGGGGGCAACTATGGCTACACCTTC. Its translation: CASGGNYGYTF.